This TCR beta chain was found in a study of shared clonotypes between healthy human individuals. Study context: Three CD4 naive, three CD4 memory, two CD8 naive and one CD8 memory plate were used per donor. Study-wide points: What rarefaction showed was incomplete sorted-subset sequencing despite large depth.

Deep-level settings were used for running the assay. Using immunoSEQ multiplex PCR, the repertoire was profiled, and TCRdb retains in-frame clones only, with some absent. This table has approximately 2.1 million clones, approximately 95% appearing once. A word on this clone: Antigen: not known.

The material sequenced was naive CD4+ T cells from PBMCs. Subset denoted: CD45RA+ positively selected. This receptor was identified in a man younger than 35 in good health. Some clones in this sample may be carry-over from other donors' samples.

CDR3 amino acids: CASSSRLSGKLTDTQYF. In DNA form, the CDR3 reads TGTGCCAGCAGTTCACGCCTATCGGGCAAACTCACAGATACGCAGTATTTT. This chain connects TRBV27 to TRBJ2-3; D uncertain. CDR1 and CDR2 from the germline V gene are MNHEY and SMNVEV (reference sequence). V lost 4 bases to trimming and J lost 2 bases, with 19 bases between them. The CDR3 totals 17 residues.